This TCR beta chain stems from a study of cytomegalovirus exposure and HLA in healthy donors (TCRdb year 2017). Notes on the research overall: An earlier analysis of a few hundred of the donors reported under 300 Gb of sequence data and around 110 million unique TCR beta sequences obtained from approximately 180 million T cells. Roughly 300 gigabases of sequencing data and around 85 million unique TCR sequences made up an early release that covered approximately 700 HLA-typed donors. Of the 300 to 450 genotyped donors, 65% to 90% fell in the genetic ancestry cluster associated with self-reported Caucasian donors. The study was designed to test whether signatures of past pathogen exposure could be identified by cataloging public T cell receptors. The study used immunosequencing to profile the T cell repertoires of hundreds of subjects and linked those repertoires to cytomegalovirus serostatus. Besides the first cohort of under 700 subjects, a separate validation cohort made up of over 95 different subjects was used. The study combined high-throughput TCR immunosequencing, statistical association of individual TCRs with disease status, and machine learning to predict cytomegalovirus infection status. In a later analysis, previously published TCR beta repertoires from 500 to 750 donors were re-analyzed and high-resolution HLA genotyping was added so that TCR occurrence patterns could be studied. Rather than using new phenotypic data, the later analysis identified candidate immune exposures from TCR beta sequences and from how often those sequences occurred across donors. In an earlier analysis of about 590 of the donors, high-throughput TCR beta sequencing was used to judge whether each TCR beta V gene segment behaved as functional or pseudogenic. Donor age, sex, ethnicity and CMV serostatus were compiled together with the repertoire data. Genome-wide SNP genotypes for about three fifths of the roughly 700 donors were used in a later genetic analysis, which treated that subset as a discovery cohort. Every discovery cohort repertoire had been produced on one sequencing platform. Class I and class II HLA loci were covered by the typing at four-digit resolution. Typing coverage differed by locus: A, B, C, DRB1 and DQB1 were typed in about 629-640 donors, DQA1 in 500 to 550, DPA1 in approximately 600, and DPB1 in about 450. Because of strong linkage in the cohort, roughly five DR-DQ haplotypes were treated as single units for association and clustering. Among some 400 genotyped donors of the cohort, an average of roughly 240,000 unique TCR beta nucleotide sequences were sequenced per donor, about a sixth of them non-productive. Points the paper makes about the study in general: V-gene and J-gene trimming of TCR beta chains was associated with a missense DCLRE1C variant in a later genetic analysis, and the association was replicated in an independent cohort. Some IMGT-functional V segments, including TRBV6-2 and TRBV6-3, could not be distinguished by the 87-base-pair reads and were therefore excluded. The study listed approximately 150 TCR beta chains as associated with cytomegalovirus. A further reported finding was that TCR beta sequences accurately predicted the HLA-A and HLA-B alleles for most subjects in the first cohort. At a false discovery rate of 0.05, a later analysis linked roughly 17,000 TCR beta sequences to specific HLA alleles. According to the authors, the approach could potentially be generalized to other disease states and immunological phenotypes. Because HLA typing was missing for some donors at each locus, association tests included only the typed subset. The cohort was sequenced for TCR beta chains only, and without alpha or paired-chain data the features that could be detected were limited. A later analysis found that HLA-associated TCR beta chains were more clonally expanded and had lower generation probabilities than equally common non-associated chains. A later analysis found that most CMV-associated TCR beta chains appeared HLA-restricted, with HLA associations seemingly driven largely by CMV exposure. Correlated functional status among segregating V segments might reflect linkage disequilibrium, but an unknown experimental factor could not be ruled out. For the cohort, immune exposure information was limited to CMV serostatus. Across donors, most TCR sequences were observed very rarely, whereas some public TCRs were present in many individuals. According to a later analysis, parvovirus B19, influenza, CMV and Epstein-Barr virus appeared linked to several top co-occurrence clusters. The presence/absence analyses assumed that sequencing depth was roughly uniform across donors, and that assumption may not be true. According to a later genetic analysis, donors in an Asian-associated ancestry cluster had fewer N-insertions in productive TCRs than the roughly 700-donor mean. In a later analysis, the rate of TCR association differed among HLA loci, with DRB1 alleles having the most associated TCRs and HLA-C alleles having the fewest. When HLA alleles, especially DR and DQ, strongly co-occurred, attributing TCR associations to individual alleles was difficult. In an earlier analysis of 587 of the donors, most TCR beta V segments appeared in productive rearrangements about 87% or about 30% of the time, broadly matching IMGT annotations. The classifier was reported to diagnose cytomegalovirus status with high specificity and sensitivity in both the original and validation cohorts. In vitro tests confirmed that three of the cytomegalovirus-associated TCR beta chains recognize cytomegalovirus antigens. A cluster of highly shared sequence variants was judged likely to represent a technical artifact of the sequencing pipeline. Because counts were too low, seventeen rarely observed V segments, including chromosome 9 orphons, were excluded from the earlier analysis of around 640 of the donors.

The cohort comprised approximately 700 healthy bone marrow donors. At the time of sampling, all cohort members were nominally healthy, though unrecorded immune exposures were likely present. The donor was CMV seronegative and was included in the group of a few hundred seronegative cohort members. Every donor gave a peripheral blood sample, and the peripheral blood mononuclear cells from that sample were used for TCR beta sequencing. The Qiagen DNeasy Blood Extraction Kit was used to extract genomic DNA from the blood cell samples. CDR1 MDHEN and CDR2 SYDVKM were looked up in the germline V gene. The CDR3 numbers 13 residues from cysteine through phenylalanine. Only CDR3 DNA is held: 39 bases, read in frame from base 1. V and J are truncated by 3 bases and 7 bases respectively, leaving an intervening sequence of 10 bases. Notes on this clone: Its antigen is unknown. No base quality information exists; no much larger clone differs at one position.

The library was made by the immunoSEQ multiplex PCR assay. For the multiplex PCR, a mixture combining 60 forward primers for TCR Vbeta segments and 13 reverse primers for TCR Jbeta segments was used. The CDR3 region of rearranged TCR beta genes was amplified from genomic DNA with a multiplex PCR assay. The amplified TCR beta libraries were sequenced on the Illumina HiSeq System as 87-base-pair reads. The original methods were these. Across the 670 or so repertoires, a later analysis counted tens of millions of unique TCR beta chains, some 11 million of which were shared by at least two donors. Raw reads were error-corrected and collapsed into unique sequences with a nearest-neighbor algorithm that merged closely related sequences to remove PCR and sequencing errors. CDR3 sequences were aligned to IMGT reference sequences to assign V, D and J gene segments. Each retained sequence needed at least a six-nucleotide match to both a V gene segment and a J gene segment. Rearrangements were classified as productive when the CDR3 lacked stop codons and remained in frame with V and J, and all other rearrangements were classified as non-productive. Following IMGT convention, CDR3 was defined as the stretch from the second conserved V-encoded cysteine to the conserved J-encoded phenylalanine. The earlier analysis of about 610 of the donors excluded any sequence lacking an unambiguous match to a single V gene segment. In an earlier analysis of 450 to 750 of the donors, a V segment was called functional when productive rearrangements were above 56.7%, and segregating when the standard deviation between donors exceeded 5%. A statistical classification framework was built to diagnose cytomegalovirus status from the catalog of TCR beta chain sequences. In a later analysis, V and J genes were assigned by comparing TCR nucleotide sequences against IMGT/GENE-DB human TR gene sequences. A later analysis assigned CDR3 sequences and most-parsimonious VDJ recombination scenarios with the TCRdist pipeline. In a later analysis, each TCR beta chain was defined by its CDR3 amino acid sequence together with its V-gene family, and reads lacking a unique V-gene family were excluded. As a way to deal with suspected cross-contamination and a sequencing artifact, a later analysis dropped hundreds of nucleotide sequences that were highly shared and had low generation probability. For each public chain, a later analysis derived a clonal expansion index from normalized ranks of inferred template counts within each repertoire. In a later analysis, generation probabilities were computed with a VDJ recombination model fitted to out-of-frame rearrangements, and the resulting probabilities were checked against IGoR. A later analysis scored TCR-TCR, TCR-HLA and TCR-CMV co-occurrence with hypergeometric tests, applying a repertoire-size bias correction to TCR pairs. A later analysis estimated false discovery rates by permuting HLA or CMV assignments 20 times. In a later analysis, co-occurring TCRs were grouped with DBSCAN, and TCRdist sequence similarity was added when clustering was performed within HLA-allele-positive subsets. For co-occurrence clustering, repertoires with fewer than 30,000 or more than 120,000 public chains were excluded, along with five repertoires with anomalous nucleotide sharing. TCRdb retrieved this table from immuneACCESS and kept in-frame rearrangements only. Not all clones are present; in checked studies, unresolved V genes account for under half, and no reason is known for the remainder. V, J and clone size derive from that table, while D and trimming were established from the DNA sequence. In all, the sample holds roughly 150,000 clones, and around 75% of those were seen once. The ten largest make up approximately 3% of the sample.

The source material was PBMCs. Recombination joined TRBV28 with TRBJ1-5, with the D gene uncertain. The clonotype comes from a male donor in good health and CMV-seronegative. The CDR3 loop reads CASSLSGGQPQHF. In nucleotides, the sequence is TGTGCCAGCAGTTTGTCAGGAGGGCAGCCCCAGCATTTT.